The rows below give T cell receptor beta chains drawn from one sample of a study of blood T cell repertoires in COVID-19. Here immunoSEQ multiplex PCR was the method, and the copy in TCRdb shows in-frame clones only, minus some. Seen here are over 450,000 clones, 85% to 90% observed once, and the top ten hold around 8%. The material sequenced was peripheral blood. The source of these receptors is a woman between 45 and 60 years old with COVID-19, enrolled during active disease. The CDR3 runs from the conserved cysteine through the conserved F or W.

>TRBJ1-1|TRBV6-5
CASSYSQGLEAFF
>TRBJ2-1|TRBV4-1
CASSQEGLAGDYNEQFF
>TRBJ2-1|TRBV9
CASSAVGTAREQFF
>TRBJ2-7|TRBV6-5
CASRRDSRYEQYF
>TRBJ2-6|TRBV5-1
CASSLAGQGAGANVLTF
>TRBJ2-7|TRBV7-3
CASSPRHGASYEQYF
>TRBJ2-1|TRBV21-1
CASSRVIGGLDEQFF
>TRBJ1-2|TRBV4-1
CASSPGANYGYTF
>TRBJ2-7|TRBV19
CASSTGLAGAYEQYF
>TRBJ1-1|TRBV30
CAWSPDLGRTEAFF